This entry lists 18 T cell receptor beta chains sequenced from one sample in a study of blood T cell repertoires in COVID-19. Here immunoSEQ multiplex PCR was the method, and the copy in TCRdb shows in-frame clones only, minus some. This sample yields roughly 220,000 clones, of which roughly 76% are seen a single time; roughly 8% belongs to the top ten. Sequenced material: peripheral blood. The receptors shown here come from a woman aged 80 or over with COVID-19, enrolled during active disease.

This rearrangement joins TRBV5-1 to TRBJ1-4; D ambiguous. CDR1 is SGHRS, CDR2 YFSETQ, per germline. The V end lost 4 bases, the J end lost 2 bases, and 9 bases lay between the germline ends. The CDR3 covers 14 residues. The CDR3 spells CASSPAATNEKLFF. In DNA form, the CDR3 reads TGCGCCAGCAGCCCGGCGGCTACTAATGAAAAACTGTTTTTT.

This clone was picked up one time. The V and J genes are TRBV7-3 and TRBJ2-1; perhaps TRBD1 as D (6 bases). The germline V and J ends were trimmed by 4 bases and 3 bases, with 13 bases remaining between them. The germline CDR1 and CDR2 sequences are SGHTA and FQGTGA. The CDR3 is 15 residues long. CDR3 DNA: TGTGCCAGCAGCTCAGCCGGGACACGCTACAATGAGCAGTTCTTC. This gives the protein CASSSAGTRYNEQFF.

This chain connects TRBV7-2 to TRBJ1-1; TRBD1 might be the D (6 bases). There are 16 residues in the CDR3. Germline V CDR1 and CDR2: SGHTA, FQGNSA. V was clipped by 5 bases and J by 0 bases, with 16 bases between them. The DNA for the CDR3 is TGTGCCAGCAGCCAACAGGGATCATCCATGAACACTGAAGCTTTCTTT. This gives the protein CASSQQGSSMNTEAFF. Together with reference TRBV7-2 and TRBJ1-1, the CDR3 gives the full variable domain: GAGVSQSPSNKVTEKGKDVELRCDPISGHTALYWYRQSLGQGLEFLIYFQGNSAPDKSGLPSDRFSAERTGGSVSTLTIQRTQQEDSAVYLCASSQQGSSMNTEAFFGQGTRLTVV.

The V call is TRBV19, the J call TRBJ1-1; 8 nucleotides align to TRBD1. This CDR3 comprises 14 residues. Trimming removed 4 bases from V and 5 bases from J; junction bases left unmatched: 6. CDR1 is LNHDA and CDR2 is SQIVND in the germline V gene (reference sequence). CDR3 loop: CASSTGGAVTEAFF. In DNA, the CDR3 is TGTGCCAGTAGTACAGGGGGCGCGGTAACTGAAGCTTTCTTT.

The chain links TRBV30 to TRBJ1-4, with D unresolved. Germline CDR1 is GTSNPN and CDR2 is SVGIG (reference sequence). V was pared by 6 bases and J by 8 bases, with 7 bases between. The CDR3 runs to 10 residues. The CDR3 region has the DNA TGTGCCTGTGGGGAGGAAAAACTGTTTTTT. Amino acids: CACGEEKLFF.

This chain uses TRBV7-2 with TRBJ1-2; no definite D call. From germline, CDR1 is SGHTA and CDR2 FQGNSA. Trimming removed 5 bases from V and 8 bases from J, with 18 bases in between. CDR3 length: 14 amino acids. The CDR3 coding sequence is TGTGCCAGCAGCCCCCCAAGTCGAGGGAACGGCTACACCTTC. This gives the protein CASSPPSRGNGYTF.

The rearrangement links TRBV24-1 to TRBJ2-2; D gene uncertain. CDR3 length: 16 residues. Germline CDR1 KGHDR, CDR2 SFDVKD. Deletions cut 3 bases from V and 1 base from J, with 11 bases between. The CDR3 DNA sequence: TGTGCCACCAGTGATCCCCGAGGTGGGAACACCGGGGAGCTGTTTTTT. It is translated as CATSDPRGGNTGELFF.

This clone was recorded many times. The sample holds other DNA sequences that translate to the same CDR3. The rearrangement joins TRBV7-3 to TRBJ2-1, with 8 bases fitting TRBD2. V dropped 3 bases and J dropped 0; count of bases not matched to a gene: 1. The CDR3 totals 15 residues. Germline CDR1 is SGHTA and CDR2 is FQGTGA. Written as DNA, the CDR3 is TGTGCCAGCAGCTTGAGCGGGAGCTCCTACAATGAGCAGTTCTTC. The encoded protein is CASSLSGSSYNEQFF.

The V and J genes are TRBV18 and TRBJ2-3; 8 bases are a match to TRBD1. V was clipped by 3 bases and J by 4 bases; unmatched bases: 9. There are 16 residues in the CDR3. The germline V gene has CDR1 KGHSH and CDR2 LQKENI. CDR3 sequence reads: CASSPIGTGGSDTQYF. CDR3 sequence (DNA): TGTGCCAGCTCACCGATAGGCACAGGGGGATCAGATACGCAGTATTTT.

This sequence joins TRBV18 and TRBJ2-7; no definite D call. In germline, CDR1 is KGHSH, CDR2 LQKENI. This CDR3 has 13 residues. The germline V and J ends were trimmed by 1 base and 1 base, with 5 bases remaining between them. CDR3 sequence (DNA): TGTGCCAGCTCACCACTCCAGTCCTACGAGCAGTACTTC. Amino acid sequence: CASSPLQSYEQYF.

This clone came up a few times. This chain uses TRBV7-8 with TRBJ1-1; a weak D match, TRBD1 (5 bases). Germline V CDR1 and CDR2: SGHVS, FQNEAQ. This CDR3 is 14 amino acids long. With 5 bases removed from V and 0 bases from J, the gap between germline ends came to 10 bases. CDR3 region: CASSRRALNTEAFF. For the CDR3, the DNA is TGTGCCAGCAGCCGCAGGGCCCTGAACACTGAAGCTTTCTTT.

This clone came up a few times. The chain employs TRBV7-2 and TRBJ1-1, with TRBD1 matching 9 bases. Germline V gene lookup returns CDR1 SGHTA and CDR2 FQGNSA. The CDR3 covers 14 residues. V trimming: 4 bases; J trimming: 6 bases; junction bases outside the gene matches: 6. The CDR3 sequence: CASSSGQGFAEAFF. DNA for the CDR3: TGTGCCAGCAGCTCGGGACAGGGTTTCGCTGAAGCTTTCTTT.

The chain uses TRBV29-1 and TRBJ1-1, with D maybe TRBD1 (5 bases). From germline, CDR1 is SQVTM and CDR2 ANQGSEA. The V and J ends lost 6 bases and 0 bases respectively, with 14 bases between them. The CDR3 length is 14 residues. The CDR3 loop reads CSVPAGGVNTEAFF. The CDR3 DNA reads TGCAGCGTGCCGGCGGGGGGAGTGAACACTGAAGCTTTCTTT.

The gene calls are TRBV3-1 (or the pseudogene TRBV3-2) and TRBJ2-2; 9 bases line up with TRBD1. CDR1 is LGHDT and CDR2 is YNNKEL in the germline V gene (reference sequence). The CDR3 sequence is 16 residues long. V shed 2 bases, J shed 6 bases, and the junction held 7 bases outside the gene matches. This CDR3 reads CASSQHAGTGSGELFF. CDR3 in DNA: TGTGCCAGCAGCCAACACGCCGGGACAGGGTCCGGGGAGCTGTTTTTT.

In this sample, this clone turned up once. This chain connects TRBV5-1 to TRBJ1-1; unclear D gene. CDR3 size: 13 residues. Germline V gives CDR1 SGHRS, CDR2 YFSETQ. Trimming took 4 bases from V and 4 from J, leaving 11 bases between them. The CDR3 loop is CASSPPAFTEAFF. The CDR3 DNA reads TGCGCCAGCAGCCCCCCCGCGTTCACTGAAGCTTTCTTT.

The rearrangement uses TRBV18 and TRBJ2-7; D may be TRBD2 (6 bases). With 6 bases removed from V and 5 bases from J, the gap between germline ends came to 17 bases. Germline values: CDR1 KGHSH, CDR2 LQKENI. This CDR3 is built from 14 residues. The CDR3 DNA sequence: TGTGCCAGCTCTTCTGCGGGCGGGGAGGACGAGCAGTACTTC. It specifies CASSSAGGEDEQYF.

V usage is TRBV7-2 and J usage is TRBJ1-2, with a possible D match to TRBD1 (6 bases). V lost 5 bases and J 4 bases, leaving 14 bases between the germline ends. CDR3 length equals 14 residues. Germline V lookup: CDR1 SGHTA, CDR2 FQGNSA. The DNA of the CDR3 is TGTGCCAGCAGCACCCGACAGGCAAGCTATGGCTACACCTTC. It yields the protein CASSTRQASYGYTF.

This clone occurred a few times. The rearrangement links TRBV3-1 (or the pseudogene TRBV3-2) to TRBJ1-5; D gene unclear. The CDR3 has 13 residues. Germline-derived CDR1 and CDR2 are LGHDT and YNNKEL (reference sequence). The V and J ends lost 4 bases and 7 bases respectively, with 11 bases between them. CDR3 sequence reads: CASSPFLGQPQHF. The CDR3 nucleotides read TGTGCCAGCAGCCCATTTCTGGGCCAGCCCCAGCATTTT.